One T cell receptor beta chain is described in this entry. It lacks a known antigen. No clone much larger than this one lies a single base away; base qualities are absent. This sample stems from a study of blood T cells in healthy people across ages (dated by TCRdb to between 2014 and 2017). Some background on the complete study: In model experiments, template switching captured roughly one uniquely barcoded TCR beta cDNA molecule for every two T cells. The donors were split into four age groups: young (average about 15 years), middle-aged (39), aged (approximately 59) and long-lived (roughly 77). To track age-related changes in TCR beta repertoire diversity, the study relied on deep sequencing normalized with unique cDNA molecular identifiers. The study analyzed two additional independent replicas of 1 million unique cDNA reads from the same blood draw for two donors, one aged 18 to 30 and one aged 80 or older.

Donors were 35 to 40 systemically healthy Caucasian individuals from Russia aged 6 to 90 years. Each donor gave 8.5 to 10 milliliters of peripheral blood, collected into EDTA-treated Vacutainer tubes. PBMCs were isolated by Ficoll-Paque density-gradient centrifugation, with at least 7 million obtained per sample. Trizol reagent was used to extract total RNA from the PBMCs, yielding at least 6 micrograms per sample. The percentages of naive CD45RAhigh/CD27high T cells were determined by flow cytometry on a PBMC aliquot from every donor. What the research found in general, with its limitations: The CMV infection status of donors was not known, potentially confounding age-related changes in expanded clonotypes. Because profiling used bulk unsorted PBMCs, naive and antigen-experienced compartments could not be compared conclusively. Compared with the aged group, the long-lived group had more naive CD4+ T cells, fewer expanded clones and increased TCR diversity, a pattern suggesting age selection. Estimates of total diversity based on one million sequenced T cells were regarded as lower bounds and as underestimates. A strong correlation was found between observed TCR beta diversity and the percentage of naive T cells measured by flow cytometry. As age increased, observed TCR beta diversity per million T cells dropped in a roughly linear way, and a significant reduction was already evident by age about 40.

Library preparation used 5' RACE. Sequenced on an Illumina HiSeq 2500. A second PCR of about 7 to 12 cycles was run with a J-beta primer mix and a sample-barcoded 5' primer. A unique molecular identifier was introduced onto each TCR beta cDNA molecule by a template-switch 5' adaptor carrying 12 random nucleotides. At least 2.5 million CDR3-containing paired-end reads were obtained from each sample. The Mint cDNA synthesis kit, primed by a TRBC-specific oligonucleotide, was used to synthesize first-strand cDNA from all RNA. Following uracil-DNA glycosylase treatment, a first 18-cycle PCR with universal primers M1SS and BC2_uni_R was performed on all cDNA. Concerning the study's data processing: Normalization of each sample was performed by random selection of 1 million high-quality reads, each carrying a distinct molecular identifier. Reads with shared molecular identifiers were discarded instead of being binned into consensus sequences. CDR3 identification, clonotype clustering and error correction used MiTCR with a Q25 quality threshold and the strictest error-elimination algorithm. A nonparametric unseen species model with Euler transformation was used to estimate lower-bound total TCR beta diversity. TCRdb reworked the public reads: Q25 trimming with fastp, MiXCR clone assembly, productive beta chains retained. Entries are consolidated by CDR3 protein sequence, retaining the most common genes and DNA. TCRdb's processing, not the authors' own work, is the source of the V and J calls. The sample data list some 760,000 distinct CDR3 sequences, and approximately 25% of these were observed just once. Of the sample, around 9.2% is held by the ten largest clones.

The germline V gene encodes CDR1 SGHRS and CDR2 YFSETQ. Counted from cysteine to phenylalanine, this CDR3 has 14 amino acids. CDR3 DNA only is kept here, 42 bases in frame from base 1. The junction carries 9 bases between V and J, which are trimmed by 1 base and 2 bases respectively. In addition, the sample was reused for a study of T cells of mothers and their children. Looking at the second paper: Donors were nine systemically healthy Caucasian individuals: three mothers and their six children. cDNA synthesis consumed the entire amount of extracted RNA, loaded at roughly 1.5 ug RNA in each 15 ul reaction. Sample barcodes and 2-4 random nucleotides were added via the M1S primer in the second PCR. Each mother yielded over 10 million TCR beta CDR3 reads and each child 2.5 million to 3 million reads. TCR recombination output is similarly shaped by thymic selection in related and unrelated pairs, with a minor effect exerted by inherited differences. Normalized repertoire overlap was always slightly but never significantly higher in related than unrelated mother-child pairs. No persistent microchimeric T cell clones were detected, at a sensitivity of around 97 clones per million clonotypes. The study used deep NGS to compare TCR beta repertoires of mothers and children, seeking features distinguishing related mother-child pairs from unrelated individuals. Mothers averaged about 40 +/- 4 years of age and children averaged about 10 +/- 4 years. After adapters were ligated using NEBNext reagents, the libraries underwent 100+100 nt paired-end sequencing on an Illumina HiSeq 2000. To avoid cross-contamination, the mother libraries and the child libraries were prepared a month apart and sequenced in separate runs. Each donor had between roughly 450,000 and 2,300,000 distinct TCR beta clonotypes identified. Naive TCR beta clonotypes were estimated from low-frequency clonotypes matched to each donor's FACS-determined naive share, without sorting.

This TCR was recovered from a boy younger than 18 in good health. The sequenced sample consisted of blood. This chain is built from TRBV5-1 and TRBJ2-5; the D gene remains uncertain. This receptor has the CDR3 CASSLWKRQETQYF. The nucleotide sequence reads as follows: TGCGCCAGCAGCTTGTGGAAACGACAAGAGACCCAGTACTTC.